The 2 T cell receptor beta chains below come from one sample, sequenced in a study of CD8 T cells in Susac syndrome. An input of roughly 0.5 to 1 ug of RNA was subjected to reverse transcription using random hexamers. TCRdb used MiXCR to reprocess the immunoSEQ multiplex PCR reads, holding one entry per CDR3 protein. The table lists about 170,000 distinct CDR3 sequences, more than 95% of them singletons. Sequenced sample: CD4+ T cells from PBMCs. The receptors originated from a human donor with Susac syndrome.

The chain joins TRBV7-2 to TRBJ2-1, with 7 bases identical to TRBD1. The germline CDR1 and CDR2 sequences are SGHTA and FQGNSA. This CDR3 spans 15 amino acids. V shed 5 bases and J 4 bases; nucleotides not matched to a gene: 8. The CDR3 loop reads CASSKQGSAYNEQFF. CDR3 bases: TGTGCCAGCAGCAAACAGGGGTCAGCTTACAATGAGCAGTTCTTC.

This clonotype showed up just once. The chain has TRBV24-1 and TRBJ2-1; the D gene is possibly TRBD1 (8 bases). Deletions cut 4 bases from V and 3 bases from J, with 15 bases between. Germline assignment: CDR1 KGHDR and CDR2 SFDVKD. The CDR3 loop spans 16 amino acids. The CDR3 DNA reads as TGTGCCACCAGTGAGCCGGGGGGACAGGACTACAATGAGCAGTTCTTC. This sequence encodes CATSEPGGQDYNEQFF.